This T cell receptor beta chain was sequenced for a study of blood T cells in healthy people across ages. Study-wide results and caveats: Donors of long life had a larger count of naive CD4+ cells and greater diversity than aged donors. Roughly linearly, TCR beta diversity per million T cells fell as age increased. The lack of PBMC sorting stopped any conclusive naive versus antigen-experienced comparison.

This clonotype was recorded a few times. Its specificity is not known. The use of a sample-barcoded 5' primer and a J-beta primer mix characterized a second PCR of roughly 7 to 11 cycles. Each cDNA molecule, via a template-switch adaptor with 12 random nucleotides, was tagged. TCRdb reanalysed the 5' RACE reads using MiXCR and keeps one entry per CDR3 protein. The table records about 1.5 million distinct CDR3 sequences, around two fifths of them present only once. In germline, CDR1 is DFQATT, CDR2 SNEGSKA (reference sequence). The CDR3 runs to 14 residues. Trimming left V 3 bases short and J 4 bases short, with 14 bases between.

The source material was blood. This chain uses TRBV20-1 with TRBJ2-3; TRBD1 or TRBD2 may be the D gene (5 bases each). The TCR sequence derives from a young woman in good health. CDR3 DNA sequence: TGCAGTGCTAGTCCTCCAGGGAGTCCAGATACGCAGTATTTT. Residues: CSASPPGSPDTQYF.